One T cell receptor beta chain is described in this entry. Its antigen remains unknown. These data are taken from a study of shared clonotypes between healthy human individuals. Study-level points and caveats: The genetic and exposure-history diversity represented was limited by few donors. The study generally estimated greater richness for naive than memory subsets. Sequencing of the sorted subsets was shown by rarefaction to be incomplete despite large depth.

Only in-frame clones appear in the TCRdb table, and some are missing; sequencing was by immunoSEQ multiplex PCR. The sample lists under 350,000 clones, around 86% occurring once. V was pared by 1 base and J by 0 bases, with 13 bases between. This CDR3 contains 16 residues. CDR1 and CDR2 from the germline V gene are MGHRA and YSYEKL. The rearrangement joins TRBV4-1 to TRBJ2-7, with no clear D. This clonotype was sampled from a man aged 18 to 29 in good health. Sequencing was performed on memory CD8+ T cells sorted from blood. Sample subset: CD45RO+ cells pooled with CCR7-negative TemRA cells. CDR3 loop: CASSQGTASVSYEQYF. The CDR3 DNA follows: TGCGCCAGCAGCCAAGGAACAGCCTCGGTCTCCTACGAGCAGTACTTC.